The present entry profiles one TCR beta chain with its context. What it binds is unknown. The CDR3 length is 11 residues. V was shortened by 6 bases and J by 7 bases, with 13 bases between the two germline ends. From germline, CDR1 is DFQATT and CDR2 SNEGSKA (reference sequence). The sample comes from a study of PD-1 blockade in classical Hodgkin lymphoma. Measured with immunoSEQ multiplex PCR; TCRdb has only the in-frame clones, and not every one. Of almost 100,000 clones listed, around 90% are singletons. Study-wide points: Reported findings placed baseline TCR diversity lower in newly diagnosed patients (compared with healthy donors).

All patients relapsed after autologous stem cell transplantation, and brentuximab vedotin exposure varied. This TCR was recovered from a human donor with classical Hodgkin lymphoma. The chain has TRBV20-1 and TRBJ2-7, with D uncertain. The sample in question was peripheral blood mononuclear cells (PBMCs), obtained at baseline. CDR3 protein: CSAKIVGEQYF. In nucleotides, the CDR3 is TGCAGTGCGAAAATTGTCGGAGAGCAGTACTTC.